A selection of T cell receptor beta chains follows, all from one sample in a study of blood T cell repertoires in COVID-19. Sequencing was performed with immunoSEQ multiplex PCR; in TCRdb, only in-frame clones are kept and a portion is missing. Of 250,000 to 350,000 clones in the sample, 80% to 85% were seen once. Specimen: peripheral blood. Receptors originate from a person aged 70 to 79 with COVID-19, enrolled during active disease. Both conserved end residues are part of each CDR3. D genes are given only for firm matches. Clone size is not always given. Where it is, it says once, few, many or a class for expanded clones.

J: TRBJ1-1; V: TRBV11-2; size: NA; D: TRBD1; DNA: TGTGCCAGCAGCTACGGCAGGGGGACTGAAGCTTTCTTT; CDR3: CASSYGRGTEAFF
J: TRBJ2-1; V: TRBV9; size: NA; D: TRBD2; DNA: TGTGCCAGCAGCGTCGGACTAGCGGAGTTCAATGAGCAGTTCTTC; CDR3: CASSVGLAEFNEQFF
J: TRBJ2-3; V: TRBV7-2; size: NA; D: NA; DNA: TGTGCCAGCAGCTTAGGCGGGAAGGACACAGATACGCAGTATTTT; CDR3: CASSLGGKDTDTQYF
J: TRBJ2-7; V: TRBV5-8; size: NA; D: TRBD1; DNA: TGTGCCAGCAGCCTTCGGACAGGCTCATACGAGCAGTACTTC; CDR3: CASSLRTGSYEQYF
J: TRBJ1-2; V: TRBV6-5; size: NA; D: TRBD1; DNA: TGTGCCAGCAGTTTAAGGACAGGGTTGGGTGGCTACACCTTC; CDR3: CASSLRTGLGGYTF
J: TRBJ2-1; V: TRBV10-3; size: NA; D: NA; DNA: TGTGCCATCGGTCCCCCCGCCGGGGATGAGCAGTTCTTC; CDR3: CAIGPPAGDEQFF
J: TRBJ1-2; V: TRBV5-5; size: NA; D: TRBD1; DNA: TGTGCCAGCAGTAATATACCAGGGACAGCCGATGGCTACACCTTC; CDR3: CASSNIPGTADGYTF
J: TRBJ1-5; V: TRBV7-8; size: NA; D: NA; DNA: TGTGCCAGCAGGCAAACAGGGAACCATCAGCCCCAGCATTTT; CDR3: CASRQTGNHQPQHF
J: TRBJ2-7; V: TRBV5-6; size: NA; D: TRBD1; DNA: TGTGCCAGCAGTCACGTCTCATCGGGACAGGGTCTCTACGAGCAGTACTTC; CDR3: CASSHVSSGQGLYEQYF
J: TRBJ2-7; V: TRBV6-5; size: NA; D: TRBD1; DNA: TGTGCCACCTGCGAGGACAGGGGCTACGAACAGTACTTC; CDR3: CATCEDRGYEQYF
J: TRBJ1-2; V: TRBV5-1; size: NA; D: TRBD1; DNA: TGCGCCAGCCAAGGGACAGGTGCAACAGTGAGTGGCTACACCTTC; CDR3: CASQGTGATVSGYTF
J: TRBJ1-2; V: TRBV19; size: NA; D: TRBD1; DNA: TGTGCCAGTAGTATCCTAGGGGGCGCGGGCTATGGCTACACCTTC; CDR3: CASSILGGAGYGYTF
J: TRBJ1-2; V: TRBV5-1; size: NA; D: NA; DNA: TGCGCCAGCAGATTGGGGGCAGGGGTCGGTCGCTATGGCTACACCTTC; CDR3: CASRLGAGVGRYGYTF
J: TRBJ2-3; V: TRBV7-8; size: NA; D: TRBD2; DNA: TGTGCCAGCAGAGTCTGGAGCGGGGGGGGATTTAGCACAGATACGCAGTATTTT; CDR3: CASRVWSGGGFSTDTQYF
J: TRBJ2-5; V: TRBV7-2; size: NA; D: TRBD2; DNA: TGTGCCAGCAGCTCCTCTAGCGGGGGGGCCTTGTACCAAGAGACCCAGTACTTC; CDR3: CASSSSSGGALYQETQYF
J: TRBJ2-3; V: TRBV4-2; size: NA; D: TRBD2; DNA: TGTGCCAGCAGCCAAGCTAGGGTAGCGGGCACCCCAGATACGCAGTATTTT; CDR3: CASSQARVAGTPDTQYF
J: TRBJ2-1; V: TRBV11-1; size: few; D: TRBD2; DNA: TGTGCCAGCAGCGCATCCGGGACTAGCGGCTACAATGAGCAGTTCTTC; CDR3: CASSASGTSGYNEQFF
J: TRBJ2-7; V: TRBV20-1; size: NA; D: TRBD2; DNA: TGCAGTGCTAGTTCTAGAGGCCGGACTAGCGTAAACTACGAGCAGTACTTC; CDR3: CSASSRGRTSVNYEQYF
J: TRBJ2-2; V: TRBV4-1; size: NA; D: NA; DNA: TGCGCCAGCAGCCAAGAGGGGAGCGCTTACACCGGGGAGCTGTTTTTT; CDR3: CASSQEGSAYTGELFF
J: TRBJ2-5; V: TRBV7-9; size: NA; D: TRBD2; DNA: TGTGCCAGCAGCCCAGGGGCTAGCGGGCCCCAAGAGACCCAGTACTTC; CDR3: CASSPGASGPQETQYF
J: TRBJ1-5; V: TRBV7-2; size: NA; D: NA; DNA: TGTGCCACGGGGGTGGCCCGAGATCAGCCCCAGCATTTT; CDR3: CATGVARDQPQHF
J: TRBJ2-4; V: TRBV5-1; size: NA; D: TRBD2; DNA: TGCGCCAGCAGTAATAGCGGGGGGATCGGAAGCATTCAGTACTTC; CDR3: CASSNSGGIGSIQYF
J: TRBJ2-3; V: TRBV3-1/TRBV3-2; size: NA; D: TRBD2; DNA: TGTGCCAGCAGCCAAGGGACTAGCGGGAGCACAGATACGCAGTATTTT; CDR3: CASSQGTSGSTDTQYF
J: TRBJ1-6; V: TRBV9; size: NA; D: TRBD1; DNA: TGTGCCAGCCTCCCGGGGACAGCTTATAATTCACCCCTCCACTTT; CDR3: CASLPGTAYNSPLHF
J: TRBJ2-7; V: TRBV28; size: NA; D: TRBD2; DNA: TGTGCCAGCAGTCTCTCTAGCGGGGCACTCTACGAGCAGTACTTC; CDR3: CASSLSSGALYEQYF
J: TRBJ1-3; V: TRBV25-1; size: NA; D: NA; DNA: TGTGCCAGCAGTGAATCTTTCTGGACTGTCCCAGGAAACACCATATATTTT; CDR3: CASSESFWTVPGNTIYF
J: TRBJ1-3; V: TRBV10-3; size: NA; D: TRBD1; DNA: TGTGCCATCAGTCCGGGACAGGGCTACTCTGGAAACACCATATATTTT; CDR3: CAISPGQGYSGNTIYF
J: TRBJ2-3; V: TRBV7-2; size: NA; D: NA; DNA: TGTGCCAGCAGCTTAGGGGCAATACAGGATACGCAGTATTTT; CDR3: CASSLGAIQDTQYF
J: TRBJ1-2; V: TRBV4-3; size: few; D: NA; DNA: TGCGCCAGCAGCCAAGAACTGAACTATGGCTACACCTTC; CDR3: CASSQELNYGYTF
J: TRBJ2-2; V: TRBV4-2; size: few; D: NA; DNA: TGTGCCAGCAGCCAAGAACGAGCGGCACATAACACCGGGGAGCTGTTTTTT; CDR3: CASSQERAAHNTGELFF
J: TRBJ2-1; V: TRBV7-2; size: NA; D: TRBD2; DNA: TGTGCCAGCAGCCCGCGACTAGCTCAGCAGTTCTTC; CDR3: CASSPRLAQQFF
J: TRBJ1-2; V: TRBV7-9; size: NA; D: TRBD1; DNA: TGTGCCAGCAGCTTCGCCGATGGACAGGGCGGTGGCTACACCTTC; CDR3: CASSFADGQGGGYTF
J: TRBJ2-1; V: TRBV21-1; size: NA; D: NA; DNA: TGTGCCAGCGGCCGGCGGGCCTCCTACAATGAGCAGTTCTTC; CDR3: CASGRRASYNEQFF
J: TRBJ1-3; V: TRBV19; size: NA; D: NA; DNA: TGTGCCAGTACCAACCGGATACAGGGCTCTGGAAACACCATATATTTT; CDR3: CASTNRIQGSGNTIYF
J: TRBJ2-2; V: TRBV19; size: NA; D: TRBD1; DNA: TGTGCCGGGGGACAGGGCGGCACCGGGGAGCTGTTTTTT; CDR3: CAGGQGGTGELFF
J: TRBJ1-2; V: TRBV9; size: NA; D: NA; DNA: TGTGCCAGCAGCGCCGTGGGACAAATTCCATTTGCCTACACCTTC; CDR3: CASSAVGQIPFAYTF
J: TRBJ1-4; V: TRBV9; size: NA; D: NA; DNA: TGTGCCAGCAGCGTAGGGCGGGGGTCGGGCTCCAATGAAAAACTGTTTTTT; CDR3: CASSVGRGSGSNEKLFF
J: TRBJ1-6; V: TRBV18; size: NA; D: TRBD1; DNA: TGTGCCAGCTCCAGGGAGACAGGGGATTCACCCCTCCACTTT; CDR3: CASSRETGDSPLHF
J: TRBJ2-1; V: TRBV5-6; size: NA; D: NA; DNA: TGTGCCAGCAGCTTGGGGCCAGGATCCTACAATGAGCAGTTCTTC; CDR3: CASSLGPGSYNEQFF
J: TRBJ2-1; V: TRBV28; size: NA; D: NA; DNA: TGTGCCAGCAGTTTATTACTGGTCGGGACAAAGAGCTCCTACAATGAGCAGTTCTTC; CDR3: CASSLLLVGTKSSYNEQFF
J: TRBJ2-2; V: TRBV19; size: NA; D: NA; DNA: TGTGCCAGTAGTATGGGCAGGGTAAGCGGGGAGCTGTTTTTT; CDR3: CASSMGRVSGELFF
J: TRBJ2-2; V: TRBV7-2; size: NA; D: TRBD2; DNA: TGTGCCAGCAGCTCCCTCGAGATCAGCGGGAGGCATACCGGGGAGCTGTTTTTT; CDR3: CASSSLEISGRHTGELFF
J: TRBJ1-1; V: TRBV11-3; size: NA; D: NA; DNA: TGTGCCAGCAGCTTAGAGTGGGGAGATGAAGCTTTCTTT; CDR3: CASSLEWGDEAFF
J: TRBJ2-1; V: TRBV7-3; size: NA; D: NA; DNA: TGTGCCAGCAGCGCCGGCGGCGGGAATGAGCAGTTCTTC; CDR3: CASSAGGGNEQFF
J: TRBJ2-2; V: TRBV7-6; size: NA; D: TRBD2; DNA: TGTGCCAGCAGCCCCAGGGCGGGAGGGACTGCCGGGGAGCTGTTTTTT; CDR3: CASSPRAGGTAGELFF
J: TRBJ2-7; V: TRBV6-2/TRBV6-3; size: NA; D: NA; DNA: TGTGCCAGCAGTTACTCGGCGACAGGAACACCCTACGAGCAGTACTTC; CDR3: CASSYSATGTPYEQYF